This entry describes one TCR beta chain. What it binds is unknown. These data come from a study of T cells after yellow fever vaccination. Template-switching 5'RACE yielded the TCR cDNA; a universal primer site and UMIs were added in the process. Each CDR3 protein is one row after TCRdb ran MiXCR on the 5' RACE reads. The sample includes some 400,000 distinct CDR3 sequences, 6% to 8% seen only once; the top ten take about 15%. General observations from the study: It was a small share of clonotypes that appeared in both CD4 and CD8 compartments. Once the booster was given, most primary-vaccination clones reappeared, at 95% to 98% for CD4 and approximately 88% for CD8. Repertoires obtained by FACS sorting could include abundant clonotypes that entered as contaminants from the bulk population.

The clonotype originates from a man under 40 who received the YFV17D yellow fever vaccine. Sequenced material: PBMCs, taken 5 days after the yellow fever booster vaccination.

The CDR3 DNA reads as TGTGCCAGCTCACCCCCAGGGAATCGGGAGACCCAGTACTTC. This codes for CASSPPGNRETQYF. The J gene is TRBJ2-5, the V gene TRBV18, with D maybe TRBD1 (5 bases). The CDR3 consists of 14 residues. Trimming stripped 3 bases from V and 5 bases from J, with 13 bases between. Germline V gene data show CDR1 as KGHSH and CDR2 as LQKENI.